The 17 T cell receptor beta chains below were found in one sample sequenced in a study of human T cells and chemical hapten exposure. MiXCR, applied by TCRdb to the RACE reads, yields one record per CDR3 protein. The sample includes 35,000 to 50,000 distinct CDR3 sequences, about 10% of them seen just once. Sample time point: pre-sensitization, week 0. The treatment here: therapeutic diphenylcyclopropenone sensitization with weekly scalp DPC. Material: whole blood, obtained in connection with sensitization to the hapten diphenylcyclopropenone (DPC). The receptors derive from a man aged 25 to 40 with alopecia areata. Some clones in this sample may be carry-over from other donors' samples.

The chain couples TRBV28 to TRBJ2-2; possibly TRBD1 for D (6 bases). CDR3 length equals 17 residues. Germline V gene sequence: CDR1 MDHEN, CDR2 SYDVKM. V was cut by 1 base and J by 7 bases, with 19 bases left in between. The CDR3 loop reads CASSLYGTSNWGGELFF. The CDR3 DNA follows: TGTGCCAGCAGTTTATACGGGACATCTAACTGGGGCGGGGAGCTGTTTTTT.

The chain joins TRBV12-2 to TRBJ2-7; the D segment call TRBD1 is taken from the table without a DNA check. TRBV12-2 is a documented pseudogene. The length of the CDR3 is 15 residues. The CDR3 reads CASRPRTPGRGEQYV. DNA of the CDR3: TGTGCAAGTCGCCCACGGACTCCCGGGCGGGGCGAGCAGTACGTC.

This clonotype was seen many times. The chain employs TRBV5-1 and TRBJ2-3; D might be TRBD1 (5 bases). Trimming left V 4 bases short and J 4 bases short, with 19 bases between. In germline, CDR1 is SGHRS, CDR2 YFSETQ. The CDR3 totals 16 residues. The DNA of the CDR3 is TGCGCCAGCAGCCCCGGACACTCAACTGGTGCAGATACGCAGTATTTT. Its translation is CASSPGHSTGADTQYF.

This clonotype was detected ten times or more. The rearrangement links TRBV20-1 to TRBJ2-2, with TRBD1 matching over 8 bases. The CDR3 has 13 residues. J gave up 6 bases and V 6 bases, and 6 bases lay outside the gene matches. Germline V lookup: CDR1 DFQATT, CDR2 SNEGSKA (reference sequence). CDR3 nucleotide sequence: TGCAGTGCGCGGACAGGGCGGGCCGGGGAGCTGTTTTTT. Residues: CSARTGRAGELFF.

This clonotype occurred many times. This rearrangement joins TRBV20-1 to TRBJ2-5, with TRBD2 matching 11 bases. CDR1 and CDR2 (germline): DFQATT, SNEGSKA (reference sequence). The J segment lost 1 base and the V segment lost 5 bases, leaving 12 bases of the junction unmatched. The CDR3 loop spans 17 amino acids. CDR3 DNA sequence: TGCAGTGCTCTCGCCATGCCTAGCGGGGGGCGCCAAGAGACCCAGTACTTC. Amino acid sequence: CSALAMPSGGRQETQYF.

This clonotype has just a few counts. The V and J genes are TRBV6-2 or TRBV6-3 and TRBJ2-3; no clear D. The CDR3 runs 13 residues. V shed 6 bases and J shed 2 bases, with 9 bases lying between them. Germline V gives CDR1 MNHEY, CDR2 SVGEGT. The CDR3 DNA follows: TGTGCCAGCAGGACGGACCCCACAGATACGCAGTATTTT. As protein: CASRTDPTDTQYF.

In its sample, this clonotype was seen a few times. The J gene is TRBJ2-2, the V gene TRBV6-2 or TRBV6-3, with 7 nucleotides matching TRBD2. The ends lost 5 bases at V and 3 bases at J; junction bases unmatched: 3. The CDR3 runs to 14 residues. The V gene's germline CDR1 is MNHEY and CDR2 SVGEGT. CDR3 nucleotide sequence: TGTGCCAGCAGTGGTGGGGGGGACACCGGGGAGCTGTTTTTT. It yields the protein CASSGGGDTGELFF.

The table lists this clonotype with a few counts. J is TRBJ2-1 and V is TRBV20-1; 9 bases are shared with TRBD2. The CDR3 is 15 amino acids. Germline assignment: CDR1 DFQATT and CDR2 SNEGSKA (reference sequence). V lost 0 bases to trimming and J lost 4 bases; unmatched junction nucleotides: 4. CDR3 residues: CSARDVAGVYNEQFF. The CDR3 coding sequence is TGCAGTGCTAGAGATGTAGCGGGGGTATACAATGAGCAGTTCTTC.

The gene calls are TRBV10-3 and TRBJ2-3; possibly TRBD2 for D (6 bases). CDR3 length: 15 residues. The germline V gene encodes CDR1 ENHRY and CDR2 SYGVKD. Trimming took off 2 bases at V and 2 bases at J, with 11 bases between the two ends. The CDR3 here is CAISEPGLNTDTQYF. The CDR3 coding sequence is TGTGCCATCAGTGAGCCGGGACTGAACACAGATACGCAGTATTTT.

V is TRBV10-2 and J is TRBJ2-2; no firm D call. In germline, CDR1 is WSHSY, CDR2 SAAADI. The germline V and J ends were trimmed by 3 bases and 1 base, with 6 bases remaining between them. CDR3 length equals 14 residues. The CDR3, as DNA: TGCGCCAGCAGTGAATGGAAGAACACCGGGGAGCTGTTTTTT. Protein sequence: CASSEWKNTGELFF.

This clonotype was detected many times. The V gene is TRBV24-1, the J gene TRBJ1-6, with D perhaps TRBD1 (5 bases). The V gene lost 9 bases and the J gene lost 7 bases, with 21 bases spanning the gap. The CDR3 covers 16 residues. The germline V gene has CDR1 KGHDR and CDR2 SFDVKD. CDR3: CATHSGGGSLNSPLHF. The CDR3 DNA reads as TGTGCCACCCATAGTGGGGGAGGCAGTCTGAATTCACCCCTCCACTTT.

This clonotype appeared many times. V and J are TRBV3-1 and TRBJ2-5; the D is unclear. There are 14 residues in the CDR3. The V gene's germline CDR1 is LGHDT and CDR2 YNNKEL (reference sequence). Trimming cost V 1 base and J 1 base, with 7 bases left between them. CDR3 bases: TGTGCCAGCAGCCAAGGTGGTACCCAAGAGACCCAGTACTTC. It yields the protein CASSQGGTQETQYF.

This clonotype appeared many times. As DNA, the CDR3 is TGTGCCAGCAGTTTATGGAGGGATGAGCAGTTCTTC. Protein product: CASSLWRDEQFF. The chain is built from TRBV12-3 or TRBV12-4 and TRBJ2-1; a weak D match, TRBD2 (6 bases). V was pared by 2 bases and J by 8 bases, with 7 bases between. The CDR3 runs to 12 residues.

This clonotype has ten or more counts. V is TRBV3-1 and J is TRBJ2-7, with D uncertain. The CDR3 is 15 residues long. CDR1 and CDR2 from the germline V gene are LGHDT and YNNKEL (reference sequence). Trimming cost V 0 bases and J 0 bases, with 9 bases left between them. The CDR3 nucleotides read TGTGCCAGCAGCCAAGAGGCAGTCAGCTCCTACGAGCAGTACTTC. Translation: CASSQEAVSSYEQYF.

This clonotype was seen a single time. The chain has TRBV9 and TRBJ2-2, with TRBD2 identical over 7 bases. Germline V gene lookup returns CDR1 SGDLS and CDR2 YYNGEE. Losses at the gene ends were 3 bases for V and 6 bases for J; bases not matched to a gene: 5. The CDR3 extends over 14 amino acids. The CDR3 region is CASSAHGRAGELFF. CDR3 nucleotides: TGTGCCAGCAGCGCCCATGGGAGGGCCGGGGAGCTGTTTTTT.

This clonotype showed up just a few times. The chain has TRBV20-1 and TRBJ1-5; 9 nucleotides align to TRBD1. The trim removed 6 bases at V and 6 bases at J, leaving 9 bases unmatched. The CDR3 contains 14 residues. In germline, CDR1 is DFQATT, CDR2 SNEGSKA (reference sequence). CDR3 nucleotides: TGCAGTGCCATCGAGGGACAGGGAGGTCAGCCCCAGCATTTT. This sequence encodes CSAIEGQGGQPQHF.

This clonotype was seen many times. This chain connects TRBV14 to TRBJ2-2, with D unresolved. This CDR3 spans 13 amino acids. Germline loops: CDR1 SGHDN, CDR2 FVKESK. The V end was cut by 2 bases, the J end by 13 bases, with 14 bases between. CDR3 loop: CASSQFGRVPLFF. DNA of the CDR3: TGTGCCAGCAGCCAATTTGGTCGGGTTCCGCTGTTTTTT.